Shown below are 21 T cell receptor beta chains from a single sample sequenced in a study of blood T cells in healthy people across ages. Combining a sample-barcoded 5' primer with a J-beta primer mix, a second PCR ran for about 7 to 12 cycles. TCRdb reprocessed the 5' RACE reads with MiXCR, giving one entry per CDR3 protein. Of more than 650,000 distinct CDR3 sequences listed, about 20% are singletons. The material sequenced was blood. The receptor source for this set is a man aged 70 or older in good health.

The chain carries TRBV29-1 and TRBJ2-3, with 8 bases that match TRBD2. The CDR3 extends over 13 amino acids. V trimming: 5 bases; J trimming: 1 base; junction bases outside the gene matches: 2. The germline V gene has CDR1 SQVTM and CDR2 ANQGSEA. The CDR3: CSVQAGGTDTQYF. The DNA of the CDR3 is TGCAGCGTTCAAGCGGGGGGCACAGATACGCAGTATTTT.

This clonotype was seen once. The chain carries TRBV6-6 and TRBJ1-2; 9 nucleotides agree with TRBD1. In germline, CDR1 is MNHNY, CDR2 SVGAGI (reference sequence). This CDR3 comprises 15 residues. Germline trimming cut 5 bases from V and 3 bases from J; bases unmatched to any gene: 7. CDR3 nucleotides: TGTGCCAGCAGTACCTCCGACAGGGGGTACTATGGCTACACCTTC. This gives the protein CASSTSDRGYYGYTF.

The sample holds a few counts of this clonotype. The rearrangement uses TRBV29-1 and TRBJ2-7; 7 nucleotides align to TRBD1. CDR3 size: 12 residues. V gave up 6 bases and J gave up 7 bases; unmatched junction bases: 9. In germline, CDR1 is SQVTM, CDR2 ANQGSEA. This CDR3 is CSVNRGSEEQYF. In nucleotides, the CDR3 is TGCAGCGTGAACAGGGGTTCGGAAGAGCAGTACTTC.

This clonotype appeared many times. CDR3 in amino acids: CASSVESSYEQYV. The CDR3 DNA sequence: TGTGCCAGCAGCGTAGAGTCCTCCTACGAGCAATACGTC. The genes are TRBV9 and TRBJ2-7, with D unclear. From germline, CDR1 is SGDLS and CDR2 YYNGEE. The CDR3 has 13 residues.

This clonotype was seen a few times. The chain carries TRBV12-3 or TRBV12-4 and TRBJ2-1, with 10 bases matching TRBD2. The CDR3 contains 15 residues. Unmatched junction bases numbered 7, after V lost 6 bases and J lost 5 bases. As DNA, the CDR3 is TGTGCCAGCAGGACATGGACTAGCGGCCACAATGAGCAGTTCTTC. It is translated as CASRTWTSGHNEQFF.

The chain recombines TRBV18 with TRBJ2-3, with TRBD2 matching 11 bases. V dropped 5 bases and J dropped 0; count of bases not matched to a gene: 10. Germline V gene sequence: CDR1 KGHSH, CDR2 LQKENI. The CDR3 is 18 amino acids. CDR3 DNA: TGTGCCAGCTCAATCTCAACTAGCGGGGGTCCCAGCACAGATACGCAGTATTTT. Amino acid sequence: CASSISTSGGPSTDTQYF.

The chain recombines TRBV6-5 with TRBJ2-7; no definite D call. The ends were cut back, 2 bases at V and 7 bases at J, with 12 bases in the middle. Germline V gene data show CDR1 as MNHEY and CDR2 as SVGAGI. The CDR3 spans 13 residues. The CDR3 sequence: CASSYTPIREQYF. The CDR3 nucleotides read TGTGCCAGCAGTTACACCCCCATCCGGGAGCAGTACTTC.

This clonotype turned up a few times. CDR3 in DNA: TGTGCCATCAGAATGAGGCAGCAAGAGACCCAGTACTTC. Its protein product is CAIRMRQQETQYF. J is TRBJ2-5 and V is TRBV10-3; D is undetermined. With 6 bases removed from V and 2 bases from J, the gap between germline ends came to 10 bases. The germline CDR1 and CDR2 sequences are ENHRY and SYGVKD. The CDR3 contains 13 residues.

This clonotype came up a few times. One end of the junction varies from germline; a read error may be responsible. This sequence joins TRBV20-1 and TRBJ2-1, with 10 bases aligning to TRBD2. The CDR3 totals 13 residues. CDR1 is DFQATT, CDR2 SNEGSKA, per germline (reference sequence). The CDR3 protein is CSVRLAGRNEQFF. The DNA of the CDR3 is TGCAGTGTTAGACTAGCGGGTCGCAATGAGCAGTTCTTC.

This clonotype has a handful of counts. The chain carries TRBV14 and TRBJ2-3; the D is unclear. Germline CDR1 and CDR2: SGHDN and FVKESK. CDR3 size: 16 residues. The V gene lost 0 bases and the J gene lost 6 bases, with 16 bases spanning the gap. The chain's CDR3 is CASSQELWYPHDTQYF. The CDR3 DNA reads TGTGCCAGCAGCCAAGAGTTATGGTACCCACACGATACGCAGTATTTT.

The chain is built from TRBV5-1 and TRBJ2-3, with D perhaps being TRBD1 or TRBD2 (5 bases each). This CDR3 region has 16 residues. V was trimmed by 0 bases and J by 2 bases, leaving 13 bases between them. CDR1 and CDR2 (germline): SGHRS, YFSETQ. DNA for the CDR3: TGCGCCAGCAGCTTGGAATTAGTGGGGACCACAGATACGCAGTATTTT. It specifies CASSLELVGTTDTQYF.

This clonotype came up many times. The chain joins TRBV12-3 or TRBV12-4 to TRBJ1-1; the D is unclear. CDR3 length equals 12 residues. The ends were cut back, 5 bases at V and 1 base at J, with 5 bases in the middle. The CDR3 bases are TGTGCCAGCAGTCGAACGAACACTGAAGCTTTCTTT. Translation: CASSRTNTEAFF.

This clonotype was seen more than once but under ten times. This sequence joins TRBV27 and TRBJ2-4; D may be TRBD1 or TRBD2 (5 bases each). In germline, CDR1 is MNHEY, CDR2 SMNVEV (reference sequence). V was pared by 6 bases and J by 5 bases, with 14 bases between. This CDR3 comprises 14 residues. The CDR3 DNA sequence: TGTGCCAGCAGCAATAGGGACGGGCAAAACATTCAGTACTTC. This codes for CASSNRDGQNIQYF.

V and J are TRBV20-1 and TRBJ2-1; 7 nucleotides match TRBD2. Trimming cost V 3 bases and J 4 bases; bases outside gene matches: 9. This CDR3 spans 15 amino acids. Per germline, CDR1 DFQATT and CDR2 SNEGSKA (reference sequence). The DNA for the CDR3 is TGCAGTGCTAGCGGGAGGCAGGGCGATTACAATGAGCAGTTCTTC. It is translated as CSASGRQGDYNEQFF.

The chain has TRBV5-1 and TRBJ2-1, with D possibly matching TRBD2 (6 bases). Trimming took off 4 bases at V and 6 bases at J, with 11 bases between the two ends. This CDR3 is built from 13 residues. From germline, CDR1 is SGHRS and CDR2 YFSETQ. CDR3 amino acids: CASSTDYANEQFF. The CDR3 DNA is TGCGCCAGCAGCACGGACTATGCCAATGAGCAGTTCTTC.

Comments on this clonotype: This may stem from a read error, because a much larger clone lies one nucleotide away. Here the CDR3 reads CSVEDGSSGNTICF. The CDR3 DNA sequence: TGCAGCGTTGAGGACGGGTCCTCTGGAAACACCATATGTTTT. This chain connects TRBV29-1 to TRBJ1-3; D is ambiguous. The CDR3 sequence is 14 residues long. The germline V gene has CDR1 SQVTM and CDR2 ANQGSEA.

This clonotype showed up just a few times. CDR3 DNA sequence: TGTGCCAGCAGCTTAGGGCGGACTAGTCGCGAGCAGTTCTTC. As protein: CASSLGRTSREQFF. The chain couples TRBV7-8 to TRBJ2-5; 7 nucleotides align to TRBD2. TRBJ2-1 matches the DNA end more closely, so the J call is doubtful. CDR1 is SGHVS, CDR2 FQNEAQ, per germline. The CDR3 loop spans 14 amino acids.

The chain is built from TRBV14 and TRBJ1-2; 8 bases fit TRBD1. CDR3 length: 13 residues. Trimming cost V 6 bases and J 8 bases; bases outside gene matches: 8. Germline CDR1 SGHDN, CDR2 FVKESK. The CDR3: CASSLQGASGYTF. The DNA of the CDR3 is TGTGCCAGCAGTCTTCAGGGGGCGAGCGGCTACACCTTC.

The table lists this clonotype with a few counts. V is TRBV20-1 and J is TRBJ2-1; 10 bases map to TRBD2. This CDR3 has 15 residues. Germline values: CDR1 DFQATT, CDR2 SNEGSKA (reference sequence). Trimming took 3 bases from V and 7 from J; bases not matched to a gene: 9. CDR3 residues: CSARGLSGGRNEQFF. For the CDR3, the DNA is TGCAGTGCTAGGGGCCTTAGCGGGGGGAGAAATGAGCAGTTCTTC.

The rearrangement links TRBV29-1 to TRBJ2-2; 7 bases agree with TRBD1. The CDR3 covers 13 residues. With V trimmed by 7 bases and J by 5 bases, 7 bases remained unmatched. Per germline, CDR1 SQVTM and CDR2 ANQGSEA. As DNA, the CDR3 is TGCAGCGCCCTGACAGGGCTGACCGGGGAGCTGTTTTTT. Encoded protein: CSALTGLTGELFF.

This clonotype was seen a handful of times. V is TRBV27 and J is TRBJ1-4; 9 bases line up with TRBD1. Germline V gene sequence: CDR1 MNHEY, CDR2 SMNVEV (reference sequence). V shed 7 bases, J shed 7 bases, and the junction held 10 bases outside the gene matches. The CDR3 consists of 15 residues. CDR3 sequence (DNA): TGTGCCAGCAAGGTCATCGGACAGGGGCGTGAAAAACTGTTTTTT. Translated, it gives CASKVIGQGREKLFF. Looking up the rest from reference TRBV27 and TRBJ1-4 gives the full variable domain: EAQVTQNPRYLITVTGKKLTVTCSQNMNHEYMSWYRQDPGLGLRQIYYSMNVEVTDKGDVPEGYKVSRKEKRNFPLILESPSPNQTSLYFCASKVIGQGREKLFFGSGTQLSVL.